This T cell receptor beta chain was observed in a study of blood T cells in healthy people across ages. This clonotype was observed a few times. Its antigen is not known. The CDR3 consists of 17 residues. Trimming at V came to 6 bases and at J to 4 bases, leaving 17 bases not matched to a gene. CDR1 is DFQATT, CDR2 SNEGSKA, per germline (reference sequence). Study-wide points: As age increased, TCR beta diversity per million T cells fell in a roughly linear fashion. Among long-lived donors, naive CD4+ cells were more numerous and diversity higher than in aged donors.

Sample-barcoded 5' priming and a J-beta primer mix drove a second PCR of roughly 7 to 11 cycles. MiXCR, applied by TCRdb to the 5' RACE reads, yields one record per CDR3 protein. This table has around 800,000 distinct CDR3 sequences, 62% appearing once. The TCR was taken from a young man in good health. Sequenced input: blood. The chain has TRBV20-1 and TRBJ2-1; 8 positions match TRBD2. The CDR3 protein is CSAGLAGPIMNYNEQFF. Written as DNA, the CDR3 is TGCAGTGCCGGACTAGCAGGACCGATTATGAATTACAATGAGCAGTTCTTC.